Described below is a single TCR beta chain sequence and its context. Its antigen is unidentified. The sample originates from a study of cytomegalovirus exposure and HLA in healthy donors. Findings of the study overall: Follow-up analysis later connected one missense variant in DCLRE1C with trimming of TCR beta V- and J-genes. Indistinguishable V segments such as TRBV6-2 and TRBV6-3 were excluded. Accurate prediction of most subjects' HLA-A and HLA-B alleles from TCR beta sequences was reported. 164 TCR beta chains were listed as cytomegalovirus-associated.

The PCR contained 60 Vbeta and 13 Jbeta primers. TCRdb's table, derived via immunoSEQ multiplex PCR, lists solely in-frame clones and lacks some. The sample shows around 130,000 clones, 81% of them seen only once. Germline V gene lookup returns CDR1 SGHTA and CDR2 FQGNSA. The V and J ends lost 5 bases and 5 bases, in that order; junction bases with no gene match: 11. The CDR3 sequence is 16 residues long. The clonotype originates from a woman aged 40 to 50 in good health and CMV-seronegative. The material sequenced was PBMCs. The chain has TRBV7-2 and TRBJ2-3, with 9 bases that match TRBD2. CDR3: CASSPAGGRAGDTQYF. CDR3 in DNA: TGTGCCAGCAGCCCCGCAGGCGGGAGGGCTGGAGATACGCAGTATTTT. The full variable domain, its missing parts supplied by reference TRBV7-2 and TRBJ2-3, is GAGVSQSPSNKVTEKGKDVELRCDPISGHTALYWYRQSLGQGLEFLIYFQGNSAPDKSGLPSDRFSAERTGGSVSTLTIQRTQQEDSAVYLCASSPAGGRAGDTQYFGPGTRLTVL.